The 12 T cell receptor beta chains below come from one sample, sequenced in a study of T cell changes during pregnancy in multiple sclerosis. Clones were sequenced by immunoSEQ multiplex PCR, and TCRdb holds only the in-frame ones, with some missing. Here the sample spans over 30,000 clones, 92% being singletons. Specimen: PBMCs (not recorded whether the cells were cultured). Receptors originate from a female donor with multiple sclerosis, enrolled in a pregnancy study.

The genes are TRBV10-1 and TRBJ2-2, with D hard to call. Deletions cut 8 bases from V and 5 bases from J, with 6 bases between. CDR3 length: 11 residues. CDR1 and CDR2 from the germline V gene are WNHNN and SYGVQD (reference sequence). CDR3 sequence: CASGVTGELFF. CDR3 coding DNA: TGCGCCAGCGGGGTGACCGGGGAGCTGTTTTTT.

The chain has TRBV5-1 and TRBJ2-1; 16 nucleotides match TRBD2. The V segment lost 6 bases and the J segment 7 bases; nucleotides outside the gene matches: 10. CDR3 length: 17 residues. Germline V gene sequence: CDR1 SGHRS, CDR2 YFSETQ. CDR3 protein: CASTKGTSGRASNEQFF. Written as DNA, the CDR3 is TGCGCCAGCACCAAAGGGACTAGCGGGAGGGCCAGTAATGAGCAGTTCTTC. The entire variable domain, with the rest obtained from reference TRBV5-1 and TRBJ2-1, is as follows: KAGVTQTPRYLIKTRGQQVTLSCSPISGHRSVSWYQQTPGQGLQFLFEYFSETQRNKGNFPGRFSGRQFSNSRSEMNVSTLELGDSALYLCASTKGTSGRASNEQFFGPGTRLTVL.

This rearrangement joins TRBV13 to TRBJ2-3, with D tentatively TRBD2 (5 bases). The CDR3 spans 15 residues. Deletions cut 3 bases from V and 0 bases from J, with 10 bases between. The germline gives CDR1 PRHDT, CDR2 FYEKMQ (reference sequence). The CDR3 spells CASSFRSGSTDTQYF. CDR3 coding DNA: TGTGCCAGCAGCTTTAGGAGCGGTAGCACAGATACGCAGTATTTT.

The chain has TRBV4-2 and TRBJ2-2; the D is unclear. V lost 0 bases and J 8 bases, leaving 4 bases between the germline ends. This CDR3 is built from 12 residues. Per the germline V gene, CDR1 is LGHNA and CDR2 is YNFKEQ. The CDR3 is CASSQDGGELFF. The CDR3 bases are TGTGCCAGCAGCCAAGATGGGGGGGAGCTGTTTTTT.

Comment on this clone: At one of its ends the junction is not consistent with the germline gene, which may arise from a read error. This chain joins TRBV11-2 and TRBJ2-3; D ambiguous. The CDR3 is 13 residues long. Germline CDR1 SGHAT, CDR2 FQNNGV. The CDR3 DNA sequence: TGTGCCAGCAGCCTAGAATACACAGATACGCAGTATTTT. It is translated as CASSLEYTDTQYF.

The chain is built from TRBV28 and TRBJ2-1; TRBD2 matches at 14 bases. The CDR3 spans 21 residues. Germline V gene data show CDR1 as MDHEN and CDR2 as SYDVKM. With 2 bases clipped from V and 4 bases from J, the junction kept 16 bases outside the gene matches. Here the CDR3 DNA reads TGTGCCAGCAGTTTACCTGGGACTAGCGGGAGAAAGTGGGGTGTGTACAATGAGCAGTTCTTC. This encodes CASSLPGTSGRKWGVYNEQFF.

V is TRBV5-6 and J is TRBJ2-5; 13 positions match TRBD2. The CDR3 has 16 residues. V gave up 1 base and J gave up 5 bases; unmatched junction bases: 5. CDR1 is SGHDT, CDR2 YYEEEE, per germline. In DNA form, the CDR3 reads TGTGCCAGCAGCTTGTGGACTAGCGGGAGTTTGGAGACCCAGTACTTC. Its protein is CASSLWTSGSLETQYF.

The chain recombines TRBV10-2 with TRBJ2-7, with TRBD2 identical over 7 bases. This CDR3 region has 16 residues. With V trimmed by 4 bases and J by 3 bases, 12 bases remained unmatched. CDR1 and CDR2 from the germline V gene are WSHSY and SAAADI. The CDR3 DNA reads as TGCGCCAGCAGTGGGTTCGGACTAGGATCGGTCTACGAGCAGTACTTC. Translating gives CASSGFGLGSVYEQYF.

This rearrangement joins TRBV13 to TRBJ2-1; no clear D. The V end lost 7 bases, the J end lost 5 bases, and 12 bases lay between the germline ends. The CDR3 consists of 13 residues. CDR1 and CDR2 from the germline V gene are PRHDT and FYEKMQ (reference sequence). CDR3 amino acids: CASTLRRNNEQFF. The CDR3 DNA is TGTGCCAGCACCCTAAGGCGGAACAATGAGCAGTTCTTC.

Here the CDR3 reads CASSINLGMGYTF. CDR3 nucleotide sequence: TGTGCCAGTAGTATTAATTTAGGTATGGGCTACACCTTC. The V call is TRBV19, the J call TRBJ1-2; D is unclear. The CDR3 loop spans 13 amino acids. Trimming took off 3 bases at V and 8 bases at J, with 13 bases between the two ends. Germline loops: CDR1 LNHDA, CDR2 SQIVND (reference sequence).

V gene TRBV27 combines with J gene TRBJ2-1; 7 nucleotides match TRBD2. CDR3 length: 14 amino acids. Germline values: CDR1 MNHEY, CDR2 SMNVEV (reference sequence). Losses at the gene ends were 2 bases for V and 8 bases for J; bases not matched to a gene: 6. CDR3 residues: CASSLAGRGDEQFF. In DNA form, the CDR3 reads TGTGCCAGCAGTTTAGCAGGGAGGGGTGATGAGCAGTTCTTC.

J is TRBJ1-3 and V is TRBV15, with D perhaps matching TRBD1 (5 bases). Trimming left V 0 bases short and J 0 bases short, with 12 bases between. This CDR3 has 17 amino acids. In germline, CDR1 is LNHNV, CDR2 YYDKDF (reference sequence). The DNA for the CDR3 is TGTGCCACCAGCAGAGAGCGGGACGGATACTCTGGAAACACCATATATTTT. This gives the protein CATSRERDGYSGNTIYF.